This TCR beta chain came from a study of T cells in narcolepsy (dated by TCRdb to 2017 to 2018). About the investigation overall: The study enrolled patients with narcolepsy type 1 or type 2 (NT1, NT2) together with healthy control donors. Autoreactive T cells targeting hypocretin neuron self-antigens (hypocretin, TRIB2) were sought in narcolepsy patients, and TCR Vbeta sequencing was used to track clonotypes in blood and CSF. General conclusions and limits of the study: Plots that compared CSF and blood CD4+ T cell clonotypes from the same patient highlighted HCRT-specific and TRIB2-specific autoreactive clonotypes. Some blood memory CD4+ repertoires from patients and controls contained no sequences matching autoreactive T cell clones. Patients and controls had similar numbers of sequenced blood memory CD4+ clonotypes, with averages of about 39,494 in patients and some 35,000 in controls. Autoreactive clonotypes were reported to be detected serially in the blood of the same patients and of different patients, but not in the blood of healthy controls.

This clone occurred once. What antigen it recognizes has not been identified. Base qualities are not at hand, and no much larger clone is one base apart. Library preparation was by the immunoSEQ multiplex PCR assay. The immuneACCESS repertoire file appears here via TCRdb, limited to in-frame rearrangements. These files lack a portion of the clones; in checked studies, under half of the deficit traces to unresolved V genes, and the cause of the others is not known. This sample lists roughly 35,000 clones; approximately 86% were detected once. The ten biggest clones cover roughly 1.6% of the sample. V lost 8 bases and J lost 4 bases; the stretch between them is 21 bases long. Taken from the germline V gene, the CDR1 and CDR2 loops are MDHEN and SYDVKM. Counted from cysteine to phenylalanine, this CDR3 has 15 amino acids. Solely the CDR3 DNA is kept, with 45 bases framed from the first base. For TCR Vbeta sequencing, memory CD4+ T cells were sorted ex vivo from the peripheral blood of narcolepsy patients and healthy controls.

The sequence links TRBV28 to TRBJ2-7, with the D call tentatively TRBD1 or TRBD2, each fitting 7 bases. Sequences were obtained from CD45RA- memory CD4+ T cells from PBMCs. The cell subset or site label, as the study defines it: memory T cells sorted ex vivo from peripheral blood. This TCR was recovered from a human donor with narcolepsy. The DNA sequence is TGTGCCAGCCCCCAGGGGGGGAACAAGGTTTACGAGCAGTACTTC. It translates to CASPQGGNKVYEQYF.